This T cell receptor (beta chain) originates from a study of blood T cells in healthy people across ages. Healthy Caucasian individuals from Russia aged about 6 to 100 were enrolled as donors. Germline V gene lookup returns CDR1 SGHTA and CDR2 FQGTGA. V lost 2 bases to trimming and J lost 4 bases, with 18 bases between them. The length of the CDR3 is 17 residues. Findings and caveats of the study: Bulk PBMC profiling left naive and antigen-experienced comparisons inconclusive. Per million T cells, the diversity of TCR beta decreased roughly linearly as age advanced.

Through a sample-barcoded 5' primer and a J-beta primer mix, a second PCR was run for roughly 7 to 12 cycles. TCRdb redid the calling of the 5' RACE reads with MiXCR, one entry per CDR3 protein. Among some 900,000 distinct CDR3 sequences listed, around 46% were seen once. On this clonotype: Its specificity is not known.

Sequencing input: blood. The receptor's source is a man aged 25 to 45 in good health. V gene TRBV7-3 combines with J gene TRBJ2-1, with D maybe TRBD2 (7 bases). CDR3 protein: CASSLLPPGEGYNEQFF. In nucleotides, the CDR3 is TGTGCCAGCAGCTTACTACCCCCAGGGGAGGGATACAATGAGCAGTTCTTC. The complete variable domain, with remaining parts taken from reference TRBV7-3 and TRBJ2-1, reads GAGVSQTPSNKVTEKGKYVELRCDPISGHTALYWYRQSLGQGPEFLIYFQGTGAADDSGLPNDRFFAVRPEGSVSTLKIQRTERGDSAVYLCASSLLPPGEGYNEQFFGPGTRLTVL.